This T cell receptor (beta chain) was profiled in a study of blood T cell repertoires in COVID-19. Profiling relied on immunoSEQ multiplex PCR, and the TCRdb table lists in-frame clones only, not all of them. The profile shows some 230,000 clones, roughly 88% of them singletons. CDR1 and CDR2 from the germline V gene are SEHNR and FQNEAQ (reference sequence). This CDR3 spans 15 amino acids. V lost 5 bases and J lost 9; bases outside the gene matches: 7. V and J are TRBV7-9 and TRBJ1-6; the match to TRBD1 covers 10 bases. The sequence came from a man under 40 who had recovered from COVID-19. Sequenced: peripheral blood. This CDR3 is CASSPPGQGLSPLHF. The CDR3 DNA is TGTGCCAGCAGCCCCCCGGGACAGGGGCTTTCACCCCTCCACTTT.